These 27 T cell receptor beta chains share one sample of origin, sequenced in a study of vaccination and CD4 T cells after COVID-19. Treatment of the sample: roughly nine-day PBMC culture with coronavirus spike peptide pools or control peptides (ViraFEST assay). Unexposed donor CD4+ T cells predated the COVID-19 pandemic, collected 2011-2018. With the Oncomine TCR Beta short-read assay, DNA from cultured CD4+ T cells was sequenced. Via MiXCR, TCRdb re-called the PCR reads, giving one row per CDR3 protein. Among several thousand distinct CDR3 sequences listed, almost 30% were seen once. These receptors' targets are unknown. Input material: CD4+ T cells from blood, cultured in vitro. The receptors were sampled from a human donor in good health.

This clonotype was observed a few times. V is TRBV20-1 and J is TRBJ2-1, with D perhaps matching TRBD2 (6 bases). This CDR3 region has 13 residues. Trimming took 3 bases from V and 3 from J, leaving 9 bases between them. Germline values: CDR1 DFQATT, CDR2 SNEGSKA (reference sequence). Written as DNA, the CDR3 is TGCAGTGCTAGTCGGGGGAGCTACAATGAGCAGTTCTTC. Encoded protein: CSASRGSYNEQFF.

The CDR3 DNA reads TGTGCCAGCACGGAGGGACTAGGATGGGAGACCCAGTACTTC. Protein: CASTEGLGWETQYF. The chain couples TRBV25-1 to TRBJ2-5; 8 positions match TRBD2. V trimming: 7 bases; J trimming: 5 bases; junction bases outside the gene matches: 9. Germline V CDR1 and CDR2: MGHDK, SYGVNS. The CDR3 contains 14 residues.

By sample share, this clonotype is medium-sized. V is TRBV20-1 and J is TRBJ1-2; D is undetermined. The CDR3 contains 13 residues. Germline CDR1 DFQATT, CDR2 SNEGSKA (reference sequence). Trimming removed 1 base from V and 0 bases from J, with 6 bases in between. CDR3 region: CSARVSANYGYTF. The CDR3 DNA is TGCAGTGCTAGAGTGTCGGCTAACTATGGCTACACCTTC.

The chain joins TRBV7-9 to TRBJ2-1; 8 bases align to TRBD1. The CDR3 has 13 amino acids. V was clipped by 4 bases and J by 7 bases; unmatched bases: 3. Germline CDR1 is SEHNR and CDR2 is FQNEAQ (reference sequence). CDR3 DNA sequence: TGTGCCAGCAGCTATACAGGGGGGAATGAGCAGTTCTTC. Amino acids: CASSYTGGNEQFF.

V usage is TRBV20-1 and J usage is TRBJ2-7; possibly TRBD2 for D (6 bases). With 6 bases removed from V and 6 bases from J, the gap between germline ends came to 15 bases. Germline V gene lookup returns CDR1 DFQATT and CDR2 SNEGSKA (reference sequence). The CDR3 spans 12 residues. The CDR3: CSATWGVSEQYF. In nucleotides, the CDR3 is TGCAGTGCCACCTGGGGGGTAAGCGAGCAGTACTTC.

This clonotype has only a few counts. The J gene is TRBJ1-1, the V gene TRBV5-6; D perhaps matches TRBD1 (6 bases). Per the germline V gene, CDR1 is SGHDT and CDR2 is YYEEEE. Trimming took 0 bases from V and 4 from J, leaving 16 bases between them. This CDR3 spans 16 amino acids. This CDR3 reads CASSLVGGEGSTEAFF. In DNA, the CDR3 is TGTGCCAGCAGCTTGGTCGGGGGCGAGGGGAGCACTGAAGCTTTCTTT.

V is TRBV20-1 and J is TRBJ2-5, with 8 bases lining up with TRBD1. The CDR3 has 13 residues. Per the germline V gene, CDR1 is DFQATT and CDR2 is SNEGSKA (reference sequence). V gave up 3 bases and J gave up 2 bases; unmatched junction bases: 2. In DNA form, the CDR3 reads TGCAGTGCTAGTGGGACAGGACAAGAGACCCAGTACTTC. As protein: CSASGTGQETQYF.

V gene TRBV7-3 combines with J gene TRBJ2-1; TRBD1 matches at 8 bases. The V gene end was trimmed by 5 bases and the J gene end by 7 bases; junction bases not matched to a gene: 7. CDR3 length equals 14 residues. Germline V gene sequence: CDR1 SGHTA, CDR2 FQGTGA. The CDR3 sequence: CASSQGQGGNEQFF. CDR3 coding DNA: TGTGCCAGCAGCCAAGGACAGGGCGGGAATGAGCAGTTCTTC. Complete variable domain (other parts from reference TRBV7-3 and TRBJ2-1): GAGVSQTPSNKVTEKGKYVELRCDPISGHTALYWYRQSLGQGPEFLIYFQGTGAADDSGLPNDRFFAVRPEGSVSTLKIQRTERGDSAVYLCASSQGQGGNEQFFGPGTRLTVL.

This clonotype was counted between two and nine times. The chain uses TRBV7-9 and TRBJ1-2, with D tentatively TRBD1 (5 bases). CDR3 size: 14 residues. Germline values: CDR1 SEHNR, CDR2 FQNEAQ (reference sequence). The ends were cut back, 2 bases at V and 2 bases at J, with 9 bases in the middle. CDR3 sequence reads: CASSLMGGNYGYTF. In DNA form, the CDR3 reads TGTGCCAGCAGCTTAATGGGGGGGAACTATGGCTACACCTTC.

The chain recombines TRBV5-6 with TRBJ1-6, with no clear D. V dropped 4 bases and J dropped 0 bases, with 14 bases sitting between them. Germline V gives CDR1 SGHDT, CDR2 YYEEEE. This CDR3 is 17 amino acids long. The CDR3 DNA follows: TGTGCCAGCAGCCCGATGGGTCCAAGCTCCTATAATTCACCCCTCCACTTT. The encoded protein is CASSPMGPSSYNSPLHF.

This clonotype has a handful of counts. The chain employs TRBV14 and TRBJ2-5; D gene unclear. This CDR3 is 12 amino acids long. Germline lookup yields CDR1 SGHDN and CDR2 FVKESK. The germline V and J ends were trimmed by 0 bases and 9 bases, with 8 bases remaining between them. The CDR3 region has the DNA TGTGCCAGCAGCCAAGACCGGGTGTCCCAGTACTTC. Translated: CASSQDRVSQYF.

This clonotype was detected only a few times. The J gene is TRBJ2-7, the V gene TRBV20-1; 9 positions match TRBD2. CDR1 and CDR2 from the germline V gene are DFQATT and SNEGSKA (reference sequence). CDR3 length equals 18 residues. V lost 0 bases, J lost 0 bases, and 12 bases stayed unmatched. DNA for the CDR3: TGCAGTGCTAGAGACCCACGGTCAGGTAGCGGGAGCTCCTACGAGCAGTACTTC. This codes for CSARDPRSGSGSSYEQYF.

The J gene is TRBJ2-7, the V gene TRBV14; 7 bases are a match to TRBD1. Per the germline V gene, CDR1 is SGHDN and CDR2 is FVKESK. V was clipped by 5 bases and J by 2 bases; unmatched bases: 9. CDR3 length: 15 amino acids. The CDR3 sequence is CASSSLQGFTYEQYF. The DNA of the CDR3 is TGTGCCAGCAGCTCTCTACAGGGGTTTACCTACGAGCAGTACTTC.

In DNA form, the CDR3 reads TGTGCCAGCAGTTACTCCGGGACTAGCGGGGACATCATCTCCTACGAGCAGTACTTC. Its translation: CASSYSGTSGDIISYEQYF. The V and J genes are TRBV6-5 and TRBJ2-7; TRBD2 aligns across 13 bases. The CDR3 is 19 residues long. The germline V gene has CDR1 MNHEY and CDR2 SVGAGI. The ends lost 0 bases at V and 0 bases at J; junction bases unmatched: 8.

A few counts support this clonotype. CDR3 region: CASSAPGSNQPQHF. Here the CDR3 DNA reads TGTGCCAGCAGTGCCCCGGGGAGCAATCAGCCCCAGCATTTT. The J gene is TRBJ1-5, the V gene TRBV6-1, with D unresolved. Germline CDR1 reads MNHNS; CDR2 reads SASEGT. The CDR3 length is 14 residues. The germline V and J ends were trimmed by 4 bases and 1 base, with 8 bases remaining between them.

The V gene is TRBV10-1, the J gene TRBJ2-1, with D perhaps TRBD2 (5 bases). Trimming cost V 2 bases and J 6 bases, with 11 bases left between them. The CDR3 extends over 14 amino acids. The germline CDR1 and CDR2 sequences are WNHNN and SYGVQD (reference sequence). The CDR3 is CASSEGGGPNEQFF. The CDR3 bases are TGCGCCAGCAGTGAGGGAGGAGGTCCCAATGAGCAGTTCTTC.

The rearrangement joins TRBV6-1 to TRBJ2-3; D is uncertain. This CDR3 contains 12 residues. V lost 6 bases and J 2 bases, leaving 6 bases between the germline ends. Germline CDR1 reads MNHNS; CDR2 reads SASEGT. The CDR3 here is CASSTITDTQYF. CDR3 coding DNA: TGTGCCAGCAGCACAATCACAGATACGCAGTATTTT.

This clonotype was seen a handful of times. The gene calls are TRBV4-1 and TRBJ1-5; TRBD1 is a possible D gene (5 bases). Germline loops: CDR1 MGHRA, CDR2 YSYEKL. Trimming stripped 4 bases from V and 2 bases from J, with 12 bases between. The CDR3 contains 15 residues. This chain's CDR3 is CASSRGEPGNQPQHF. For the CDR3, the DNA is TGCGCCAGCAGCCGGGGGGAGCCGGGCAATCAGCCCCAGCATTTT.

The CDR3: CAATGVSGNTIYF. In nucleotides, the CDR3 is TGTGCCGCAACAGGGGTCTCTGGAAACACCATATATTTT. The chain is built from TRBV6-1 and TRBJ1-3; 7 bases align to TRBD1. The V gene's germline CDR1 is MNHNS and CDR2 SASEGT. The CDR3 has 13 residues. Trimming removed 11 bases from V and 0 bases from J; junction bases left unmatched: 4.

This clonotype was picked up a small number of times. The rearrangement joins TRBV6-1 to TRBJ2-3, with D unclear. Germline lookup yields CDR1 MNHNS and CDR2 SASEGT. V gave up 0 bases and J gave up 4 bases, with 2 bases separating them. The CDR3 has 12 residues. Written as DNA, the CDR3 is TGTGCCAGCAGTGAAGCAGCAGATACGCAGTATTTT. Residues: CASSEAADTQYF.

The CDR3 loop reads CASTSYPPGRIGLSYNSPLHF. In DNA form, the CDR3 reads TGTGCCAGCACCTCCTACCCTCCAGGGAGAATTGGTTTGTCCTATAATTCACCCCTCCACTTT. This chain connects TRBV28 to TRBJ1-6; perhaps TRBD1 as D (5 bases). V dropped 7 bases and J dropped 1 base, with 29 bases sitting between them. CDR3 size: 21 residues. Germline lookup yields CDR1 MDHEN and CDR2 SYDVKM. Full variable domain (rest looked up from reference TRBV28 and TRBJ1-6): DVKVTQSSRYLVKRTGEKVFLECVQDMDHENMFWYRQDPGLGLRLIYFSYDVKMKEKGDIPEGYSVSREKKERFSLILESASTNQTSMYLCASTSYPPGRIGLSYNSPLHFGNGTRLTVT.

A few counts support this clonotype. The chain couples TRBV6-5 to TRBJ1-2; TRBD1 matches 8 bases. V lost 4 bases and J lost 8; bases outside the gene matches: 12. The CDR3 runs to 15 residues. Germline lookup yields CDR1 MNHEY and CDR2 SVGAGI. The CDR3 region is CASSSLGQAGLGYTF. The CDR3 coding sequence is TGTGCCAGCAGTTCCTTGGGACAGGCGGGCCTAGGCTACACCTTC.

V gene TRBV20-1 combines with J gene TRBJ2-3; TRBD2 matches 15 bases. The germline V gene has CDR1 DFQATT and CDR2 SNEGSKA (reference sequence). The CDR3 is 16 amino acids. The junction had 5 bases not matched to a gene; V was cut back by 1 base and J by 6 bases. The CDR3 loop is CSARVGLAGGWDTQYF. CDR3 in DNA: TGCAGTGCTAGAGTGGGACTAGCGGGGGGCTGGGATACGCAGTATTTT.

The genes are TRBV12-3 or TRBV12-4 and TRBJ2-2; 8 bases are a match to TRBD1. The CDR3 covers 14 residues. With V trimmed by 6 bases and J by 5 bases, 5 bases remained unmatched. The CDR3 spells CASRQGARTGELFF. The CDR3 DNA sequence: TGTGCCAGCAGGCAGGGGGCGCGGACCGGGGAGCTGTTTTTT.

This clonotype has more than one count but fewer than ten. V gene TRBV19 combines with J gene TRBJ1-5, with D possibly TRBD1 on 5 matching bases. This CDR3 has 13 residues. Germline loops: CDR1 LNHDA, CDR2 SQIVND (reference sequence). V was clipped by 5 bases and J by 2 bases, with 7 bases between them. The CDR3 DNA follows: TGTGCCAGTAGTGGGACGGGCAATCAGCCCCAGCATTTT. This gives the protein CASSGTGNQPQHF.

The V and J genes are TRBV6-1 and TRBJ1-5; D remains ambiguous. CDR1 is MNHNS and CDR2 is SASEGT in the germline V gene. This CDR3 comprises 13 residues. V was trimmed by 6 bases and J by 2 bases, leaving 8 bases between them. The CDR3 nucleotides read TGTGCCAGCAGACCACGGGGCAATCAGCCCCAGCATTTT. Amino acids: CASRPRGNQPQHF.

This clonotype was seen only a few times. The V and J genes are TRBV2 and TRBJ1-2; D may be TRBD1 (6 bases). The CDR3 has 15 amino acids. Looked up from germline, CDR1 is SNHLY and CDR2 is FYNNEI. V was trimmed by 1 base and J by 2 bases, leaving 11 bases between them. DNA of the CDR3: TGTGCCAGCAGTGAAGAGGGGGTAGGGAACTATGGCTACACCTTC. As protein: CASSEEGVGNYGYTF.